Listed here are 30 T cell receptor delta chains from one sample, sequenced in a study of gamma delta lymphoproliferative disorders and STAT genes. TCRdb applied CATT to the multiplex PCR reads for clone calling. The sample records some 3,100 delta-chain clones, around 1.2% being singletons. PBMCs from patients and controls supplied the genomic DNA for sequencing. Sequencing input: blood. These receptors all stem from a human donor in good health.

Note on this clone: For this DNA, TCRdb reports the protein of a much larger clone, which diverges at residue 8, most likely from a read error; the protein presented here is translated directly from the DNA. The chain joins TRDV2 to TRDJ3, with 8 bases identical to TRDD3. Germline assignment: CDR1 GEAIGNYY and CDR2 EKD. The CDR3 length is 18 residues. V shed 3 bases and J 0 bases; nucleotides not matched to a gene: 6. CDR3 sequence (DNA): TGTGCCTGTGACGTACTGGGGGGTAGCTCCTGGGACACCCGACAGATGTTTTTC. Residues: CACDVLGGSSWDTRQMFF.

This clone was seen more than once but under ten times. A far larger clone is only one base removed, so a read error is likely. The sample contains more than one DNA sequence encoding this CDR3. The chain combines TRDV2 with TRDJ1; 10 nucleotides align to TRDD3. Trimming cost V 4 bases and J 0 bases; bases outside gene matches: 10. In germline, CDR1 is GEAIGNYY, CDR2 EKD. The CDR3 has 17 amino acids. For the CDR3, the DNA is TGTGCCTGTGATACCCTACTGGGGGATCCGTACACCGATAAACTCATCTTT. Translating gives CACDTLLGDPYTDKLIF.

With respect to this clone: A read error likely explains why the TCRdb protein, taken from a much larger clone, differs from this DNA's translation at residue 11; the protein shown is translated from the DNA. This chain links TRDV2 with TRDJ3; possibly TRDD3 for D (6 bases). CDR3 length: 19 residues. Germline CDR1 GEAIGNYY, CDR2 EKD. The V end lost 3 bases, the J end lost 2 bases, and 19 bases lay between the germline ends. In nucleotides, the CDR3 is TGTGCCTGTGACTCCCTATGGGGGGTGAGCCCCTGGGACACCCGACAGATGTTTTTC. Translation: CACDSLWGVSPWDTRQMFF.

Only a few counts were recorded for this clone. A much bigger clone sits one base away, suggesting this may be a read error. Because the CDR3's place on the DNA is in doubt, the DNA is left out and the CDR3 is given as listed by TCRdb. The rearrangement uses TRAV29/DV5 and TRDJ1; TRDD3, as called in the table, went unchecked against the DNA. The V gene's germline CDR1 is NSMFDY and CDR2 ISSIKDK. The CDR3 has 25 residues if both end residues are counted. The CDR3 region is CSVLLCSHRGMLNPFSPNPFDKLIF.

This clone was detected a few times. Since a far larger clone is one base different, this is likely a read error. J is TRDJ3 and V is TRDV2; 12 bases fit TRDD3. V shed 1 base and J 2 bases; nucleotides not matched to a gene: 17. This CDR3 is 23 amino acids long. Germline V gene data show CDR1 as GEAIGNYY and CDR2 as EKD. The CDR3 DNA reads TGTGCCTGTGACACGATCTCACTGGGGGATACTAGGGCCTCTCCCTGGGACACCCGACAGATGTTTTTC. Translated: CACDTISLGDTRASPWDTRQMFF.

Many counts were recorded for this clone. TCRdb has a much larger clone's protein, which differs at residue 11 from the translation of this DNA, likely because of a read error; what is shown is the protein translated from the DNA. V is TRDV2 and J is TRDJ1; 11 bases line up with TRDD3. Germline loops: CDR1 GEAIGNYY, CDR2 EKD. The CDR3 covers 16 residues. Losses at the gene ends were 3 bases for V and 2 bases for J; bases not matched to a gene: 7. The chain's CDR3 is CACDLLGDKDTDKLIF. CDR3 DNA: TGTGCCTGTGACCTACTGGGGGATAAGGATACCGATAAACTCATCTTT.

This clone was counted a few times. The TCRdb record carries a much larger clone's protein, which differs from this DNA's translation at residue 3; a read error is the likely cause, and the protein listed here is the DNA translation. This chain uses TRDV2 with TRDJ1, with 9 bases matching TRDD3. The germline gives CDR1 GEAIGNYY, CDR2 EKD. This CDR3 is 18 amino acids long. CDR3 sequence: CAYDPLQSGDTFTDKLIF. For the CDR3, the DNA is TGTGCCTATGACCCCCTCCAGTCGGGGGATACTTTCACCGATAAACTCATCTTT.

This clone rates as large. Other nucleotide sequences in the sample specify the same CDR3. This chain connects TRDV1 to TRDJ1, with TRDD3 matching 13 bases. Germline CDR1 is TSWWSYY and CDR2 is QGS. CDR3 length equals 23 residues. CDR3 in amino acids: CAPGPTASYWGIRKIGYTDKLIF. Written as DNA, the CDR3 is TGTGCCCCGGGGCCTACAGCGTCTTACTGGGGGATACGCAAGATTGGGTACACCGATAAACTCATCTTT.

Of note for this clone: A single base is all that separates this from a far larger clone, so a read error is likely. Other DNA sequences in this sample translate to the same CDR3. The J gene is TRDJ1, the V gene TRDV1; 9 bases line up with TRDD3. The CDR3 sequence is 18 residues long. The germline CDR1 and CDR2 sequences are TSWWSYY and QGS. CDR3 protein: CALGEPLSTGGPTDKLIF. Here the CDR3 DNA reads TGTGCTCTCGGGGAACCACTATCTACTGGGGGACCCACCGATAAACTCATCTTT.

As concerns this clone: A far bigger clonotype differs at one base, so this is likely a read error. Other DNA sequences within the sample encode an identical CDR3. The rearrangement links TRDV2 to TRDJ1; D is unresolved. CDR1 is GEAIGNYY and CDR2 is EKD in the germline V gene. The CDR3 is 15 residues long. The CDR3 region has the DNA TGTGCTTGTGACCCGTTACTGCATAACACCGATAAACTCATCTTT. The encoded protein is CACDPLLHNTDKLIF.

This clone occurred many times. A single base is all that separates this from a far larger clone, so a read error is likely. The chain uses TRDV2 and TRDJ1; 8 nucleotides line up with TRDD3. The CDR3 length is 17 residues. The ends lost 3 bases at V and 4 bases at J; junction bases unmatched: 15. Looked up from germline, CDR1 is GEAIGNYY and CDR2 is EKD. The CDR3 reads CACDPVLRDTRRDKLIF. In DNA form, the CDR3 reads TGTGCCTGTGACCCTGTACTGAGGGATACGCGCCGCGATAAACTCATCTTT.

This clone was observed a handful of times. A far larger clone lies a single base away; this is likely a read error. Other DNA sequences within the sample encode an identical CDR3. The chain employs TRDV2 and TRDJ1; TRDD3 matches at 13 bases. The CDR3 extends over 17 amino acids. Germline V gives CDR1 GEAIGNYY, CDR2 EKD. Here the CDR3 reads CACDSVLGDTHTDKLIF. CDR3 nucleotide sequence: TGTGCTTGTGACAGCGTACTGGGGGATACGCACACCGATAAACTCATCTTT.

A few counts support this clone. The protein TCRdb lists belongs to a much larger clone and differs from this DNA's translation at residue 3, which points to a read error; the protein shown is made from the DNA. CDR3 protein: CAYDEIGGSLYTDKLIF. In nucleotides, the CDR3 is TGTGCCTATGACGAGATAGGGGGATCCCTGTACACCGATAAACTCATCTTT. The V and J genes are TRDV2 and TRDJ1; 7 nucleotides agree with TRDD3. Germline V gene lookup returns CDR1 GEAIGNYY and CDR2 EKD. There are 17 residues in the CDR3.

In the case of this clone: A read error likely explains why the TCRdb protein, taken from a much larger clone, differs from this DNA's translation at residue 19; the protein shown is translated from the DNA. The V gene is TRDV2, the J gene TRDJ1, with 11 positions matching TRDD3. The CDR3 runs 21 residues. CDR1 is GEAIGNYY and CDR2 is EKD in the germline V gene. The CDR3 loop reads CACDTVSTDRVYWGISDKPIF. The DNA for the CDR3 is TGTGCCTGTGACACCGTCTCGACGGACAGGGTTTACTGGGGGATATCCGATAAACCCATCTTT.

Comment on this clone: This sequence is one base from a far larger clone and is likely a read error. Other DNA sequences in the sample encode the same CDR3. V gene TRDV1 combines with J gene TRDJ1, with 9 bases identical to TRDD3. CDR3 length equals 21 residues. The germline CDR1 and CDR2 sequences are TSWWSYY and QGS. CDR3 amino acids: CALGEFPTHYYWGKYTDKLIF. DNA of the CDR3: TGTGCTCTCGGGGAATTTCCTACACACTATTACTGGGGGAAATACACCGATAAACTCATCTTT.

As regards this clone: The protein TCRdb gives is from a much larger clone and does not agree with this DNA's translation at residue 12, likely a read error; the protein shown here comes from the DNA. This chain connects TRDV2 to TRDJ1, with 8 bases lining up with TRDD3. CDR1 and CDR2 (germline): GEAIGNYY, EKD. CDR3 length equals 20 residues. V lost 3 bases, J lost 2 bases, and 22 bases stayed unmatched. The CDR3 region has the DNA TGTGCCTGTGACCCGCTGCCACTTTCTGGGGGACACGGCGAGACCGATAAACTCATCTTT. Protein: CACDPLPLSGGHGETDKLIF.

This clone was seen more than once but under ten times. Translating this DNA gives a protein that differs at residue 18 from the TCRdb one, which belongs to a much larger clone; a read error is likely, and the protein shown is this translation. DNA of the CDR3: TGTGCTCTTGGGGCCTATTCCTACCTGGGGGACGATTCCTGGGACACCCGACGGATGTTTTTC. It translates to CALGAYSYLGDDSWDTRRMFF. The chain combines TRDV1 with TRDJ3; D perhaps matches TRDD3 (8 bases). The V gene's germline CDR1 is TSWWSYY and CDR2 QGS. The CDR3 consists of 21 residues.

This clone has more than one count but fewer than ten. The protein recorded in TCRdb matches a much larger clone and deviates from this DNA's translation at residue 3, suggesting a read error; the protein here is obtained by translating the DNA. V and J are TRDV2 and TRDJ3; 11 bases fit TRDD3. Per germline, CDR1 GEAIGNYY and CDR2 EKD. The CDR3 is 19 residues long. In DNA, the CDR3 is TGTGCCCGTGACACCGTGGGGGATACGCGTTCCTGGGACACCCGACAGATGTTTTTC. Its translation is CARDTVGDTRSWDTRQMFF.

In regard to this clone: The mismatch at residue 5 between this DNA's translation and the TCRdb protein of a much larger clone likely reflects a read error; the protein shown is translated from the DNA. The genes are TRDV2 and TRDJ1; 8 bases align to TRDD3. J was trimmed by 4 bases and V by 3 bases; bases with no gene match: 6. This CDR3 is 14 amino acids long. Per germline, CDR1 GEAIGNYY and CDR2 EKD. CDR3 DNA: TGTGCCTGTGACGAACTGGGGGCCTACGATAAACTCATCTTT. It specifies CACDELGAYDKLIF.

For this clone: The protein that TCRdb holds for this DNA derives from a much larger clone and differs from the translated DNA at residue 7, which likely indicates a read error; the protein shown here is translated from the DNA. The gene calls are TRDV2 and TRDJ1, with TRDD3 identical over 11 bases. Unmatched junction bases numbered 14, after V lost 4 bases and J lost 8 bases. The length of the CDR3 is 16 residues. The germline gives CDR1 GEAIGNYY, CDR2 EKD. CDR3 protein: CACDRVDGGYASKLIF. CDR3 bases: TGTGCCTGTGATCGTGTCGATGGGGGATACGCGTCAAAACTCATCTTT.

The J gene is TRDJ1, the V gene TRDV2; tentatively, D is TRDD3 (6 bases). This CDR3 is built from 16 residues. The germline gives CDR1 GEAIGNYY, CDR2 EKD. V lost 5 bases to trimming and J lost 0 bases, with 18 bases between them. CDR3 in amino acids: CACVALGKRDTDKLIF. CDR3 sequence (DNA): TGTGCCTGTGTTGCTCTGGGGAAAAGGGACACCGATAAACTCATCTTT.

A few counts support this clone. The protein in TCRdb stems from a much larger clone and differs at residue 14 from this DNA's translation, likely a read error; here the protein is translated from the DNA. This rearrangement joins TRDV2 to TRDJ3, with a weak D call TRDD3 (6 bases). Germline values: CDR1 GEAIGNYY, CDR2 EKD. The CDR3 runs 18 residues. CDR3 in DNA: TGTGCCTGTGACCCCGCGGGGGGAAGGTCCTGGGACACCCAACAGATGTTTTTC. This codes for CACDPAGGRSWDTQQMFF.

Notes on this clone: The mismatch at residue 12 between this DNA's translation and the TCRdb protein of a much larger clone likely reflects a read error; the protein shown is translated from the DNA. This chain uses TRDV2 with TRDJ1, with 12 positions matching TRDD3. Germline assignment: CDR1 GEAIGNYY and CDR2 EKD. The CDR3 is 14 amino acids. With V trimmed by 2 bases and J by 13 bases, 10 bases remained unmatched. CDR3 coding DNA: TGTGCCTGTGACAGTGTACTGGGGGATACCCAACCCATCTTT. Translated: CACDSVLGDTQPIF.

This clone was seen more than once but under ten times. The TCRdb protein, from a much larger clone, departs from this DNA's translation at residue 5, likely by read error; the protein shown derives from the DNA. V is TRDV2 and J is TRDJ1; TRDD3 matches 12 bases. Germline assignment: CDR1 GEAIGNYY and CDR2 EKD. V dropped 3 bases and J dropped 4; count of bases not matched to a gene: 14. The CDR3 is 18 amino acids. The CDR3 bases are TGTGCCTGTGACTCCGTCGTGGGCTGGGGGATACGAAGCGATAAACTCATCTTT. Its protein product is CACDSVVGWGIRSDKLIF.

In regard to this clone: This sequence is one base from a far larger clone and is likely a read error. Different DNA sequences within this sample yield the same CDR3. This chain uses TRDV2 with TRDJ1, with TRDD3 as a possible D gene (5 bases). The V end was cut by 3 bases, the J end by 0 bases, with 19 bases between. Germline V gene lookup returns CDR1 GEAIGNYY and CDR2 EKD. The CDR3 sequence is 17 residues long. DNA of the CDR3: TGTGCCTGTGACTACATCGGGGGCAAAATGTACACCGATAAACTCATCTTT. Translating it yields CACDYIGGKMYTDKLIF.

This clone showed up just a few times. The likely explanation is a read error, given a far larger clone one base away. Other DNA sequences from this sample encode an identical CDR3 as well. The chain couples TRDV2 to TRDJ1, with 12 bases fitting TRDD3. The CDR3 is made up of 19 amino acids. Germline V lookup: CDR1 GEAIGNYY, CDR2 EKD. This CDR3 reads CACDTVGPGGYGGTDKLIF. The CDR3 DNA sequence: TGTGCCTGCGACACCGTGGGACCTGGGGGATACGGGGGCACCGATAAACTCATCTTT.

This clone came up a few times. This DNA translates differently at residue 19 from the TCRdb protein, which is that of a much larger clone; a read error is likely, and the protein shown is the DNA's own translation. The chain couples TRDV1 to TRDJ1; 9 bases agree with TRDD3. The CDR3 totals 21 residues. Germline V gene data show CDR1 as TSWWSYY and CDR2 as QGS. CDR3 bases: TGTGCTCTTGGGGAATTTCCTACACACTATTACTGGGGGAAATACACCGATAAACACATCTTT. Its translation is CALGEFPTHYYWGKYTDKHIF.

Turning to this clone: The translation of this DNA and the TCRdb protein of a much larger clone differ at residue 16, probably owing to a read error; the protein shown here is translated from the DNA. The gene calls are TRDV2 and TRDJ3; the match to TRDD3 covers 11 bases. This CDR3 contains 18 residues. The germline gives CDR1 GEAIGNYY, CDR2 EKD. The CDR3 DNA reads TGTGCCTGTGACACTGGGGGATACGGGTCCTGGGACACCCGACAGACGTTTTTC. It is translated as CACDTGGYGSWDTRQTFF.

This clone was counted between two and nine times. The protein TCRdb lists belongs to a much larger clone and differs from this DNA's translation at residue 10, which points to a read error; the protein shown is made from the DNA. The chain uses TRDV2 and TRDJ1, with 13 bases identical to TRDD3. The V segment lost 3 bases and the J segment 0 bases; nucleotides outside the gene matches: 6. Germline CDR1 is GEAIGNYY and CDR2 is EKD. The CDR3 covers 17 residues. Here the CDR3 reads CACDLLGDTPYTDKLIF. As DNA, the CDR3 is TGTGCCTGTGACCTACTGGGGGATACGCCGTACACCGATAAACTCATCTTT.

The sample holds a few counts of this clone. The translation of this DNA and the TCRdb protein of a much larger clone differ at residue 5, probably owing to a read error; the protein shown here is translated from the DNA. The J gene is TRDJ1, the V gene TRDV2; tentatively, D is TRDD3 (5 bases). V gave up 1 base and J gave up 2 bases, with 10 bases separating them. The germline gives CDR1 GEAIGNYY, CDR2 EKD. The CDR3 loop spans 14 amino acids. The CDR3 region is CACDTIMGTDKLIF. CDR3 in DNA: TGTGCCTGTGACACAATTATGGGGACCGATAAACTCATCTTT.